One sample yielded the 25 T cell receptor beta chains listed below, sequenced in a study of regulatory T cells in long-lasting Graves disease (dated by TCRdb to 2020 to 2022). Sample time point, as interpreted from the label and publication: newly diagnosed GD, antithyroid drugs for less than 3 months. For both TCR sequencing and RNA sequencing, RNA was extracted from PBMCs using TRIzol. Library method: multiplex PCR. The instrument given in TCRdb is Illumina HiSeq 4000. CDR3 regions were amplified by Arm-PCR with iRepertoire HTBI primers to construct TCR beta libraries. In TCRdb, the public reads were trimmed at Q25 with fastp and aligned with MiXCR, with productive beta chains retained. Every entry covers one CDR3 protein and lists the most common genes and DNA from its rows. A total of 300,000 to 400,000 distinct CDR3 sequences appear in this sample, over 15% of them only once. The ten largest clones add up to just under 30% of the sample.

These same records also appear under a second study, on T cells in Graves' hyperthyroidism and ophthalmopathy.

The material was peripheral blood mononuclear cells (PBMCs), obtained at new diagnosis, from a patient treated with antithyroid drugs. The receptors shown here come from a man aged 35 to 55 with Graves disease. Donor details come from another sample of the same person, matched by shared clones.

Ten or more counts support this clonotype. The chain combines TRBV2 with TRBJ1-1, with D unclear. CDR3 length: 13 residues. V gave up 6 bases and J gave up 2 bases, with 10 bases separating them. Germline lookup yields CDR1 SNHLY and CDR2 FYNNEI. The CDR3 nucleotides are TGTGCCAGCAGCCCCATGCGTAACACTGAAGCTTTCTTT. Translating gives CASSPMRNTEAFF.

J is TRBJ2-5 and V is TRBV27; D remains unclear. This CDR3 has 14 residues. The V and J ends lost 2 bases and 5 bases respectively, with 12 bases between them. CDR1 and CDR2 (germline): MNHEY, SMNVEV (reference sequence). The CDR3 region is CASSLKGWAETQYF. The CDR3, as DNA: TGTGCCAGCAGTTTAAAAGGGTGGGCGGAGACCCAGTACTTC.

This clonotype was found many times. This sequence joins TRBV30 and TRBJ1-1; D remains ambiguous. In germline, CDR1 is GTSNPN, CDR2 SVGIG (reference sequence). CDR3 length: 13 amino acids. V was cut by 7 bases and J by 0 bases, with 12 bases left in between. CDR3 coding DNA: TGTGCCTCCGGGCACTTCATGAACACTGAAGCTTTCTTT. Protein sequence: CASGHFMNTEAFF. Based on the CDR3 plus reference TRBV30 and TRBJ1-1, the full variable domain is SQTIHQWPATLVQPVGSPLSLECTVEGTSNPNLYWYRQAAGRGLQLLFYSVGIGQISSEVPQNLSASRPQDRQFILSSKKLLLSDSGFYLCASGHFMNTEAFFGQGTRLTVV.

This clonotype was picked up many times. The chain combines TRBV7-3 with TRBJ2-3; 8 nucleotides align to TRBD2. Per germline, CDR1 SGHTA and CDR2 FQGTGA. The CDR3 is 15 residues long. J was trimmed by 7 bases and V by 1 base; bases with no gene match: 7. The CDR3 sequence is CASSLSGASGYTQYF. CDR3 coding DNA: TGTGCCAGCAGCTTAAGTGGTGCTAGCGGGTATACGCAGTATTTT.

This clonotype was seen at least ten times. The chain couples TRBV5-1 to TRBJ2-5, with D maybe TRBD1 (6 bases). Germline lookup yields CDR1 SGHRS and CDR2 YFSETQ. CDR3 size: 15 residues. With 0 bases removed from V and 5 bases from J, the gap between germline ends came to 14 bases. CDR3 residues: CASSLVSGDGETQYF. Written as DNA, the CDR3 is TGCGCCAGCAGCTTGGTTTCAGGGGACGGTGAGACCCAGTACTTC.

This clonotype showed up many times. The chain links TRBV5-1 to TRBJ2-3; TRBD1 might be the D (6 bases). Trimming took off 0 bases at V and 2 bases at J, with 16 bases between the two ends. Germline assignment: CDR1 SGHRS and CDR2 YFSETQ. This CDR3 is built from 17 residues. CDR3 DNA sequence: TGCGCCAGCAGCTTGGCCCGGACAGCCCTCCCCACAGATACGCAGTATTTT. It specifies CASSLARTALPTDTQYF.

In its sample, this clonotype was seen many times. The J gene is TRBJ1-4, the V gene TRBV20-1; a weak D match, TRBD1 (5 bases). In germline, CDR1 is DFQATT, CDR2 SNEGSKA (reference sequence). The V and J ends lost 3 bases and 3 bases respectively, with 8 bases between them. This CDR3 contains 13 residues. The CDR3 nucleotides are TGCAGTGCTAGCGGAGGGGCTAATGAAAAACTGTTTTTT. Amino acids: CSASGGANEKLFF.

Of note for this clonotype: A clone one base away is much larger, so this may be a read error. The CDR3: CASGLDRFSYEQYF. In nucleotides, the CDR3 is TGTGCCAGCGGTTTGGACAGGTTCTCCTACGAGCAGTACTTC. The chain uses TRBV12-3 or TRBV12-4 and TRBJ2-7; 7 positions agree with TRBD1. The CDR3 is 14 amino acids.

Many counts were recorded for this clonotype. In DNA, the CDR3 is TGTGCCAGCAGTTTCCGACAGGTGGGGGTTTTGTACTTC. Its protein is CASSFRQVGVLYF. This chain links TRBV28 with TRBJ2-4; D may be TRBD1 (6 bases). Trimming took 3 bases from V and 15 from J, leaving 18 bases between them. The CDR3 is made up of 13 amino acids. Germline loops: CDR1 MDHEN, CDR2 SYDVKM.

V gene TRBV6-2 or TRBV6-3 combines with J gene TRBJ2-2; the D call may be TRBD1 or TRBD2 (5 bases each). The germline V and J ends were trimmed by 5 bases and 6 bases, with 16 bases remaining between them. Germline V gene sequence: CDR1 MNHEY, CDR2 SVGEGT. The CDR3 has 15 amino acids. The CDR3 bases are TGTGCCAGCAGTAGCCGGGACGGACCTTCCGGGGAGCTGTTTTTT. Its translation is CASSSRDGPSGELFF.

This clonotype was found a few times. V usage is TRBV27 and J usage is TRBJ2-6; the match to TRBD1 covers 8 bases. Germline V CDR1 and CDR2: MNHEY, SMNVEV (reference sequence). This CDR3 has 17 residues. V lost 6 bases, J lost 8 bases, and 15 bases stayed unmatched. The CDR3 DNA sequence: TGTGCCAGCAGGGACAGGGAAAGGTCTCTGGGTTCCAACGTCCTGACTTTC. This translates into CASRDRERSLGSNVLTF.

This clonotype was counted at least ten times. The genes are TRBV6-2 or TRBV6-3 and TRBJ1-5; no reliable D call. Trimming cost V 5 bases and J 3 bases, with 11 bases left between them. Per germline, CDR1 MNHEY and CDR2 SVGEGT. The CDR3 is made up of 14 amino acids. Here the CDR3 reads CASSEYRFNQPQHF. The CDR3 nucleotides are TGTGCCAGCAGTGAATATAGGTTCAATCAGCCCCAGCATTTT.

The V gene is TRBV6-1, the J gene TRBJ2-7; 8 bases line up with TRBD1. J was trimmed by 6 bases and V by 8 bases; bases with no gene match: 18. The germline V gene has CDR1 MNHNS and CDR2 SASEGT. This CDR3 contains 16 residues. Written as DNA, the CDR3 is TGTGCCAGCTCCCTCCCCCGCGGGACAGGTTTGGGCGAGCAGTACTTC. The encoded protein is CASSLPRGTGLGEQYF.

V is TRBV7-9 and J is TRBJ1-2, with a tentative D call TRBD1 (6 bases). CDR1 is SEHNR and CDR2 is FQNEAQ in the germline V gene (reference sequence). Trimming shortened V by 1 base and J by 2 bases, and 11 bases separated the two germline ends. The length of the CDR3 is 15 residues. DNA for the CDR3: TGTGCCAGCAGCTTAGGGGACACGCAGAACTATGGCTACACCTTC. The encoded protein is CASSLGDTQNYGYTF.

This clonotype has ten or more counts. The rearrangement uses TRBV7-9 and TRBJ1-2; 8 bases map to TRBD1. CDR3 length equals 17 residues. Per germline, CDR1 SEHNR and CDR2 FQNEAQ (reference sequence). Trimming removed 7 bases from V and 0 bases from J; junction bases left unmatched: 13. The CDR3: CASTSPQGARANYGYTF. The CDR3 nucleotides read TGTGCCAGCACTTCCCCCCAGGGGGCCAGAGCTAACTATGGCTACACCTTC.

The V call is TRBV7-9, the J call TRBJ2-2; 13 nucleotides agree with TRBD2. CDR1 SEHNR and CDR2 FQNEAQ come from the germline V gene (reference sequence). The CDR3 is 16 amino acids. V dropped 5 bases and J dropped 3; count of bases not matched to a gene: 3. CDR3 loop: CASSAGTSGDTGELFF. The CDR3 coding sequence is TGTGCCAGCAGCGCAGGGACTAGCGGGGACACCGGGGAGCTGTTTTTT.

This clonotype has a count of ten or more. The J gene is TRBJ1-5, the V gene TRBV28; D unclear. Trimming shortened V by 7 bases and J by 3 bases, and 13 bases separated the two germline ends. This CDR3 contains 14 residues. The V gene's germline CDR1 is MDHEN and CDR2 SYDVKM. This CDR3 is CASIPPGYNQPQHF. The CDR3 nucleotides are TGTGCCAGCATCCCTCCCGGGTACAATCAGCCCCAGCATTTT.

The V and J genes are TRBV3-1 and TRBJ2-2, with 7 bases that match TRBD1. Germline CDR1 reads LGHDT; CDR2 reads YNNKEL (reference sequence). This CDR3 spans 17 amino acids. J lost 1 base, V lost 0 bases, and 5 bases had no gene match. In nucleotides, the CDR3 is TGTGCCAGCAGCCAAGAGTGGGGACAGAGGAACACCGGGGAGCTGTTTTTT. As protein: CASSQEWGQRNTGELFF.

This clonotype was detected many times. The chain has TRBV7-8 and TRBJ2-3, with 9 bases that match TRBD2. Germline V gives CDR1 SGHVS, CDR2 FQNEAQ. The ends lost 5 bases at V and 2 bases at J; junction bases unmatched: 8. The CDR3 is 16 amino acids. The CDR3 loop is CASSHRAGGNTDTQYF. The CDR3 DNA sequence: TGTGCCAGCAGCCACAGAGCGGGGGGTAACACAGATACGCAGTATTTT.

There are many counts of this clonotype. The CDR3 DNA reads TGTGCCAGCAGTCGCACAGGGGGTGGAAACACCATATATTTT. Translated, it gives CASSRTGGGNTIYF. The chain joins TRBV7-9 to TRBJ1-3; 8 bases align to TRBD1. The CDR3 is made up of 14 amino acids. The germline V gene encodes CDR1 SEHNR and CDR2 FQNEAQ (reference sequence). Losses at the gene ends were 6 bases for V and 3 bases for J; bases not matched to a gene: 4. Full variable domain (remainder filled in from reference TRBV7-9 and TRBJ1-3): DTGVSQNPRHKITKRGQNVTFRCDPISEHNRLYWYRQTLGQGPEFLTYFQNEAQLEKSRLLSDRFSAERPKGSFSTLEIQRTEQGDSAMYLCASSRTGGGNTIYFGEGSWLTVV.

V usage is TRBV7-3 and J usage is TRBJ2-1; D not certain. The CDR3 has 13 residues. The V end was cut by 1 base, the J end by 6 bases, with 7 bases between. Germline-derived CDR1 and CDR2 are SGHTA and FQGTGA. CDR3 DNA sequence: TGTGCCAGCAGCTTAAGTGGCCCCAATGAGCAGTTCTTC. Its translation: CASSLSGPNEQFF.

This clonotype came up many times. The chain links TRBV20-1 to TRBJ1-5, with D uncertain. In germline, CDR1 is DFQATT, CDR2 SNEGSKA (reference sequence). This CDR3 is 18 amino acids long. Trimming took off 0 bases at V and 0 bases at J, with 18 bases between the two ends. CDR3 sequence (DNA): TGCAGTGCTAGAGATAAGAACCCATGGACGCATAGCAATCAGCCCCAGCATTTT. Translation gives CSARDKNPWTHSNQPQHF.

At least ten counts were recorded for this clonotype. The chain recombines TRBV5-5 with TRBJ1-5; D is perhaps TRBD1 (5 bases). In germline, CDR1 is SGHKS, CDR2 YYEKEE (reference sequence). Trimming took 5 bases from V and 0 from J, leaving 18 bases between them. CDR3 length equals 17 residues. The DNA for the CDR3 is TGTGCCAGCAGTCCGGGACTCGCCTGGGATAGCAATCAGCCCCAGCATTTT. Its protein product is CASSPGLAWDSNQPQHF.

This clonotype was observed many times. This chain connects TRBV7-2 to TRBJ2-1; TRBD2 matches 8 bases. Germline lookup yields CDR1 SGHTA and CDR2 FQGNSA. The CDR3 has 18 residues. The J segment lost 1 base and the V segment lost 4 bases, leaving 12 bases of the junction unmatched. The CDR3 region has the DNA TGTGCCAGCAGCTCCTTATTCCTAGCGGGCATTTCCTACAATGAGCAGTTCTTC. Encoded protein: CASSSLFLAGISYNEQFF.

This clonotype was recorded many times. The chain joins TRBV30 to TRBJ1-6, with 8 nucleotides matching TRBD1. CDR1 and CDR2 from the germline V gene are GTSNPN and SVGIG (reference sequence). With 4 bases clipped from V and 10 bases from J, the junction kept 6 bases outside the gene matches. This CDR3 is 13 amino acids long. The CDR3 region has the DNA TGTGCCTGGAAAGACAGGGGAAGGTCACCCCTCCACTTT. This encodes CAWKDRGRSPLHF.